The source of this T cell receptor beta chain is a study of blood T cell repertoires in COVID-19. About the study: The United States, Italy and Spain were the sources of the acute and convalescent COVID-19 samples. PBMCs, B-cell-depleted T cells, or T cells provided the cDNA or gDNA that made up the material.

Original processing methods: Amplification from reference gene primers served as the basis for estimated nucleated cell counts. Assay: immunoSEQ multiplex PCR; the TCRdb copy retains only in-frame clones and omits some. V, J and clone size were drawn from that table, and D and trimming were deduced from the DNA. Here the sample spans some 70,000 clones, approximately 80% being singletons. The length of the CDR3 is 17 residues. Germline loops: CDR1 SGHTA, CDR2 FQGNSA. V trimming: 0 bases; J trimming: 5 bases; junction bases outside the gene matches: 6. This sequence originates from a woman aged 50 to 65 with acute or convalescent COVID-19. The sample consisted of peripheral blood. The chain is built from TRBV7-2 and TRBJ2-5; 13 nucleotides line up with TRBD2. CDR3 bases: TGTGCCAGCAGCTTAGCGGGAGGACTAGCGGGAGTGGAGACCCAGTACTTC. It yields the protein CASSLAGGLAGVETQYF.